These 17 T cell receptor beta chains were all obtained from the same sample, sequenced in a study of CD4 T cells in relation to SARS-CoV-2 and coronaviruses (dated by TCRdb to 2020 to 2022). The library was obtained by the immunoSEQ multiplex PCR assay. The immuneACCESS repertoire file appears here via TCRdb, limited to in-frame rearrangements. These files lack a portion of the clones; in checked studies, under half of the deficit traces to unresolved V genes, and the cause of the others is not known. This sample lists about 25,000 clones; roughly 70% were detected once. Of the sample, roughly 13% falls within the top ten clones. These TCRs' antigens remain unknown. CD4+ T cells from unexposed donors were collected before the COVID-19 pandemic (2011-2018). After about 9 days of culture, CD4+ T cells were isolated with the EasySep CD4+ T cell isolation kit. The sample was CD4+ T cells from PBMCs, cultured in vitro. The receptors originated from a human donor in good health.

The rearrangement uses TRBV6-2 or TRBV6-3 and TRBJ1-2; D not certain. The germline V gene has CDR1 MNHEY and CDR2 SVGEGT. Trimming shortened V by 4 bases and J by 8 bases, and 17 bases separated the two germline ends. CDR3 length equals 14 residues. Here the CDR3 reads CASSSRNTYLGYTF. The CDR3 DNA reads as TGTGCCAGCAGTTCAAGAAATACATATTTGGGCTACACCTTC.

The chain links TRBV2 to TRBJ1-2; D remains unclear. Between the trimmed V and J ends, which lost 5 bases and 6 bases, there was a span of 16 bases. The CDR3 consists of 14 residues. Per the germline V gene, CDR1 is SNHLY and CDR2 is FYNNEI. The CDR3 region has the DNA TGTGCCAGCAGTAGCGGGTTCACGGGCGATGGCTACACCTTC. Translation gives CASSSGFTGDGYTF. Complete variable domain (other parts from reference TRBV2 and TRBJ1-2): EPEVTQTPSHQVTQMGQEVILRCVPISNHLYFYWYRQILGQKVEFLVSFYNNEISEKSEIFDDQFSVERPDGSNFTLKIRSTKLEDSAMYFCASSSGFTGDGYTFGSGTRLTVV.

The V gene is TRBV6-5, the J gene TRBJ1-4; no definite D call. Trimming shortened V by 6 bases and J by 5 bases, and 10 bases separated the two germline ends. The CDR3 loop spans 13 amino acids. The germline V gene has CDR1 MNHEY and CDR2 SVGAGI. The CDR3 coding sequence is TGTGCCAGCAGATCGACCGGGAATGAAAAACTGTTTTTT. Its translation is CASRSTGNEKLFF.

The chain recombines TRBV5-1 with TRBJ1-3; D is perhaps TRBD1 (5 bases). Deletions cut 1 base from V and 4 bases from J, with 15 bases between. This CDR3 comprises 16 residues. Per germline, CDR1 SGHRS and CDR2 YFSETQ. CDR3 DNA sequence: TGCGCCAGCAGCTTGACAGCGGGGGGGGACGGAAACACCATATATTTT. Its protein product is CASSLTAGGDGNTIYF.

CDR3 amino acids: CASHGTDTGELFF. CDR3 nucleotides: TGTGCCAGCCACGGGACAGATACCGGGGAGCTGTTTTTT. The V call is TRBV5-5, the J call TRBJ2-2, with 7 positions matching TRBD1. V shed 7 bases, J shed 5 bases, and the junction held 5 bases outside the gene matches. CDR3 length equals 13 residues. Looked up from germline, CDR1 is SGHKS and CDR2 is YYEKEE (reference sequence).

This clone has just one count. The J gene is TRBJ2-1, the V gene TRBV7-2; D is unclear. The CDR3 spans 11 residues. Trimming cost V 3 bases and J 9 bases, with 6 bases left between them. Germline V lookup: CDR1 SGHTA, CDR2 FQGNSA. This CDR3 reads CASSFPGEQFF. The CDR3 region has the DNA TGTGCCAGCAGCTTCCCTGGTGAGCAGTTCTTC.

The V call is TRBV29-1, the J call TRBJ2-1, with 12 bases fitting TRBD2. Germline trimming cut 5 bases from V and 6 bases from J; bases unmatched to any gene: 2. The CDR3 is made up of 13 amino acids. Germline lookup yields CDR1 SQVTM and CDR2 ANQGSEA. The CDR3 bases are TGCAGCGTTCGGACTAGCGGGACCAATGAGCAGTTCTTC. This codes for CSVRTSGTNEQFF.

This rearrangement joins TRBV11-2 to TRBJ2-3; TRBD2 matches at 12 bases. This CDR3 region has 19 residues. Germline V gives CDR1 SGHAT, CDR2 FQNNGV. With V trimmed by 5 bases and J by 4 bases, 16 bases remained unmatched. The CDR3 DNA reads TGTGCCAGCAGCCGCACTCTGGGACTAGCGGGTACCCACGCAGATACGCAGTATTTT. It specifies CASSRTLGLAGTHADTQYF.

The chain combines TRBV3-1 (or the pseudogene TRBV3-2) with TRBJ2-3; TRBD2 agrees at 9 bases. J was trimmed by 4 bases and V by 0 bases; bases with no gene match: 8. Germline V gene data show CDR1 as LGHDT and CDR2 as YNNKEL (reference sequence). This CDR3 is 17 amino acids long. The CDR3 is CASSQETSGAEADTQYF. As DNA, the CDR3 is TGTGCCAGCAGCCAAGAGACTAGCGGAGCGGAGGCAGATACGCAGTATTTT.

This clone was observed a handful of times. The J gene is TRBJ1-2, the V gene TRBV4-1; D is undetermined. Germline V CDR1 and CDR2: MGHRA, YSYEKL. The CDR3 is 15 residues long. The ends were cut back, 3 bases at V and 3 bases at J, with 14 bases in the middle. This CDR3 reads CASSHPNLWYYGYTF. CDR3 DNA: TGCGCCAGCAGCCATCCCAACCTGTGGTACTATGGCTACACCTTC.

This chain uses TRBV6-5 with TRBJ2-5, with D possibly matching TRBD2 (5 bases). V shed 0 bases and J shed 1 base, with 9 bases lying between them. CDR1 and CDR2 from the germline V gene are MNHEY and SVGAGI. The CDR3 sequence is 15 residues long. The CDR3 nucleotides read TGTGCCAGCAGTTACTCGAGGGCTACCCAAGAGACCCAGTACTTC. It encodes CASSYSRATQETQYF.

The V gene is TRBV6-2 or TRBV6-3, the J gene TRBJ1-1; 8 bases match TRBD1. CDR3 length: 17 amino acids. CDR1 MNHEY and CDR2 SVGEGT come from the germline V gene. The trim removed 2 bases at V and 4 bases at J, leaving 12 bases unmatched. The CDR3 bases are TGTGCCAGCAGTTACGTCCAGGGGGCCGGTTGGGGCACTGAAGCTTTCTTT. Encoded protein: CASSYVQGAGWGTEAFF.

The chain links TRBV28 to TRBJ2-3; 9 bases align to TRBD2. CDR1 and CDR2 (germline): MDHEN, SYDVKM. This CDR3 is 15 amino acids long. Germline trimming cut 5 bases from V and 0 bases from J; bases unmatched to any gene: 3. The CDR3 sequence is CASSPSGASTDTQYF. The CDR3 region has the DNA TGTGCCAGCAGTCCTAGCGGGGCTAGCACAGATACGCAGTATTTT. Full variable domain (rest looked up from reference TRBV28 and TRBJ2-3): DVKVTQSSRYLVKRTGEKVFLECVQDMDHENMFWYRQDPGLGLRLIYFSYDVKMKEKGDIPEGYSVSREKKERFSLILESASTNQTSMYLCASSPSGASTDTQYFGPGTRLTVL.

The chain uses TRBV6-5 and TRBJ1-1; 10 bases line up with TRBD1. Germline lookup yields CDR1 MNHEY and CDR2 SVGAGI. This CDR3 has 13 amino acids. V trimming: 6 bases; J trimming: 3 bases; junction bases outside the gene matches: 1. The CDR3 DNA reads TGTGCCAGCAGGGACAGGGGGGACACTGAAGCTTTCTTT. Its translation: CASRDRGDTEAFF.

This chain joins TRBV7-2 and TRBJ2-7; either TRBD1 or TRBD2 may fit D (5 bases each). This CDR3 is built from 17 residues. V was clipped by 4 bases and J by 0 bases, with 19 bases between them. Germline loops: CDR1 SGHTA, CDR2 FQGNSA. CDR3 sequence reads: CASSSRPVGEFSYEQYF. CDR3 DNA sequence: TGTGCCAGCAGCTCGAGGCCCGTGGGGGAGTTCTCCTACGAGCAGTACTTC.

The rearrangement links TRBV7-3 to TRBJ1-6; D remains ambiguous. Trimming removed 1 base at V and 7 bases at J, with 11 bases between. The germline V gene has CDR1 SGHTA and CDR2 FQGTGA. CDR3 length equals 15 residues. CDR3 coding DNA: TGTGCCAGCAGCTTAAGTCCGGTCCCCAATTCACCCCTCCACTTT. Translated: CASSLSPVPNSPLHF.

This rearrangement joins TRBV11-2 to TRBJ2-1, with D tentatively TRBD1 (5 bases). V lost 0 bases and J 4 bases, leaving 13 bases between the germline ends. CDR3 length: 16 residues. Germline V CDR1 and CDR2: SGHAT, FQNNGV. The CDR3 is CASSLDGAGPYNEQFF. CDR3 DNA sequence: TGTGCCAGCAGCTTAGATGGAGCAGGGCCTTACAATGAGCAGTTCTTC. The whole variable domain, filled in from reference TRBV11-2 and TRBJ2-1, reads EAGVAQSPRYKIIEKRQSVAFWCNPISGHATLYWYQQILGQGPKLLIQFQNNGVVDDSQLPKDRFSAERLKGVDSTLKIQPAKLEDSAVYLCASSLDGAGPYNEQFFGPGTRLTVL.